These 3 T cell receptor beta chains were all obtained from the same sample, sequenced in a study of shared T cell receptors in the human thymus. TCRdb's table, derived via immunoSEQ multiplex PCR, lists solely in-frame clones and lacks some. The table lists about 380,000 clones, over 90% of them singletons. The specimen was thymocytes. The source of these receptors is a human donor.

This chain joins TRBV27 and TRBJ2-5; D perhaps matches TRBD2 (5 bases). CDR3 size: 16 residues. V lost 1 base and J 1 base, leaving 13 bases between the germline ends. The V gene's germline CDR1 is MNHEY and CDR2 SMNVEV (reference sequence). CDR3 protein: CASSLFPSKSQETQYF. CDR3 DNA sequence: TGTGCCAGCAGTTTATTTCCTAGCAAGTCCCAAGAGACCCAGTACTTC.

The gene calls are TRBV4-2 and TRBJ1-1; 10 bases map to TRBD1. The germline V gene encodes CDR1 LGHNA and CDR2 YNFKEQ. The CDR3 totals 19 residues. J lost 0 bases, V lost 3 bases, and 13 bases had no gene match. DNA of the CDR3: TGTGCCAGCAGCCAGGACCGGGACAGGGGTCAACTTCTGAACACTGAAGCTTTCTTT. It encodes CASSQDRDRGQLLNTEAFF.

The chain uses TRBV7-9 and TRBJ2-5, with 7 bases fitting TRBD2. Losses at the gene ends were 4 bases for V and 5 bases for J; bases not matched to a gene: 10. This CDR3 has 15 amino acids. Germline CDR1 SEHNR, CDR2 FQNEAQ (reference sequence). CDR3: CASSSLLAARETQYF. Written as DNA, the CDR3 is TGTGCCAGCAGCTCCCTGCTAGCGGCGAGGGAGACCCAGTACTTC.